The 21 T cell receptor beta chains presented below share a single source sample, sequenced in a study of blood T cell repertoires in COVID-19. Profiled with immunoSEQ multiplex PCR; TCRdb holds only in-frame clones, not every one. Of 250,000 to 350,000 clones in the sample, just over 85% were seen once. The sequencing input was peripheral blood. The receptors were gathered from a woman under 40 with active or convalescent COVID-19.

In its sample, this clone was seen once. The V and J genes are TRBV29-1 and TRBJ1-1, with a weak D call TRBD1 (6 bases). V dropped 6 bases and J dropped 3 bases, with 11 bases sitting between them. Looked up from germline, CDR1 is SQVTM and CDR2 is ANQGSEA. The CDR3 totals 12 residues. The CDR3 sequence is CSVRQGYTEAFF. Here the CDR3 DNA reads TGCAGCGTGAGGCAGGGGTACACTGAAGCTTTCTTT.

The V and J genes are TRBV5-6 and TRBJ1-2; a weak D match, TRBD1 (5 bases). The V gene lost 3 bases and the J gene lost 1 base, with 22 bases spanning the gap. Germline V gene data show CDR1 as SGHDT and CDR2 as YYEEEE. This CDR3 is built from 18 residues. The CDR3 nucleotides are TGTGCCAGCAGCTCCTCATCACTCCGGCAGGGCCGTAACTATGGCTACACCTTC. It translates to CASSSSSLRQGRNYGYTF.

The chain has TRBV6-5 and TRBJ1-4; D gene unclear. CDR1 is MNHEY, CDR2 SVGAGI, per germline. The CDR3 is made up of 15 amino acids. Deletions cut 7 bases from V and 5 bases from J, with 17 bases between. CDR3 coding DNA: TGTGCCAGCACCGAACCAGCCGGGTTGAATGAAAAACTGTTTTTT. It encodes CASTEPAGLNEKLFF.

The rearrangement joins TRBV6-2 or TRBV6-3 to TRBJ1-6; D gene uncertain. The CDR3 is 14 amino acids. Per germline, CDR1 MNHEY and CDR2 SVGEGT. The germline V and J ends were trimmed by 0 bases and 7 bases, with 7 bases remaining between them. CDR3: CASSYSGRNSPLHF. CDR3 coding DNA: TGTGCCAGCAGTTACTCGGGGAGGAATTCACCCCTCCACTTT.

This clone was found once. The CDR3 DNA is TGTGCCAGCAGCTTACAGGGAAATCCTGGGGCCAACGTCCTGACTTTC. Amino acids: CASSLQGNPGANVLTF. The gene calls are TRBV2 and TRBJ2-6; D may be TRBD1 (6 bases). Germline CDR1 SNHLY, CDR2 FYNNEI. The V end lost 6 bases, the J end lost 2 bases, and 14 bases lay between the germline ends. This CDR3 is built from 16 residues.

The rearrangement joins TRBV5-1 to TRBJ2-1; 11 nucleotides line up with TRBD2. Germline V gives CDR1 SGHRS, CDR2 YFSETQ. The CDR3 consists of 15 residues. The trim removed 4 bases at V and 5 bases at J, leaving 5 bases unmatched. This chain's CDR3 is CASSVLAGADNEQFF. The CDR3 nucleotides read TGCGCCAGCAGCGTACTAGCGGGGGCTGACAATGAGCAGTTCTTC. Based on the CDR3 plus reference TRBV5-1 and TRBJ2-1, the full variable domain is KAGVTQTPRYLIKTRGQQVTLSCSPISGHRSVSWYQQTPGQGLQFLFEYFSETQRNKGNFPGRFSGRQFSNSRSEMNVSTLELGDSALYLCASSVLAGADNEQFFGPGTRLTVL.

This chain joins TRBV30 and TRBJ1-6; D may be TRBD1 (5 bases). V was trimmed by 4 bases and J by 3 bases, leaving 7 bases between them. The germline CDR1 and CDR2 sequences are GTSNPN and SVGIG (reference sequence). The CDR3 runs to 13 residues. CDR3 bases: TGTGCCTGGATTCAGGGCTATAATTCACCCCTCCACTTT. Residues: CAWIQGYNSPLHF. The whole variable domain, remainder taken from reference TRBV30 and TRBJ1-6, is SQTIHQWPATLVQPVGSPLSLECTVEGTSNPNLYWYRQAAGRGLQLLFYSVGIGQISSEVPQNLSASRPQDRQFILSSKKLLLSDSGFYLCAWIQGYNSPLHFGNGTRLTVT.

Here the CDR3 DNA reads TGTGCCAGCAGCCTCAGGGGGGCCGGCTACACCTTC. It specifies CASSLRGAGYTF. The chain carries TRBV11-3 and TRBJ1-2; 7 nucleotides match TRBD1. V lost 5 bases, J lost 8 bases, and 5 bases stayed unmatched. Looked up from germline, CDR1 is SGHNT and CDR2 is YENEEA. The CDR3 is 12 amino acids.

The rearrangement links TRBV5-6 to TRBJ2-5; TRBD2 might be the D (6 bases). The CDR3 runs to 13 residues. With 1 base removed from V and 5 bases from J, the gap between germline ends came to 9 bases. Germline loops: CDR1 SGHDT, CDR2 YYEEEE. The CDR3 nucleotides are TGTGCCAGCAGCTTGCGGGAGACGGAGACCCAGTACTTC. It encodes CASSLRETETQYF.

The gene calls are TRBV6-1 and TRBJ1-1, with D maybe TRBD1 (5 bases). Germline lookup yields CDR1 MNHNS and CDR2 SASEGT. V lost 1 base, J lost 0 bases, and 12 bases lay in between. The CDR3 consists of 16 residues. As DNA, the CDR3 is TGTGCCAGCAGTGAAGGAAGGGGTTATATGAACACTGAAGCTTTCTTT. This encodes CASSEGRGYMNTEAFF.

The chain joins TRBV6-5 to TRBJ1-5; a possible D gene is TRBD1 (5 bases). Germline V gene data show CDR1 as MNHEY and CDR2 as SVGAGI. The CDR3 is 12 residues long. Trimming removed 7 bases from V and 9 bases from J, with 13 bases in between. The CDR3 sequence: CASNAGSGPQHF. The CDR3 DNA reads as TGTGCCAGCAATGCAGGGTCCGGGCCCCAGCATTTT.

This clone was observed a single time. V gene TRBV6-6 combines with J gene TRBJ2-5; a weak D match, TRBD1 (5 bases). The CDR3 contains 12 residues. V lost 6 bases and J 3 bases, leaving 8 bases between the germline ends. The germline CDR1 and CDR2 sequences are MNHNY and SVGAGI (reference sequence). The chain's CDR3 is CASSPGKETQYF. CDR3 nucleotide sequence: TGTGCCAGCAGCCCAGGGAAAGAGACCCAGTACTTC.

This clone was picked up many times. This rearrangement joins TRBV7-9 to TRBJ1-6, with 7 bases lining up with TRBD1. Germline assignment: CDR1 SEHNR and CDR2 FQNEAQ (reference sequence). Trimming took 1 base from V and 9 from J; bases not matched to a gene: 3. The CDR3 has 14 residues. The CDR3 loop is CASSLGDRGSPLHF. DNA for the CDR3: TGTGCCAGCAGCTTAGGGGACAGAGGTTCACCCCTCCACTTT. The full variable domain, rest sourced from reference TRBV7-9 and TRBJ1-6, is DTGVSQNPRHKITKRGQNVTFRCDPISEHNRLYWYRQTLGQGPEFLTYFQNEAQLEKSRLLSDRFSAERPKGSFSTLEIQRTEQGDSAMYLCASSLGDRGSPLHFGNGTRLTVT.

The J gene is TRBJ1-2, the V gene TRBV6-2 or TRBV6-3, with 10 nucleotides matching TRBD1. Germline V CDR1 and CDR2: MNHEY, SVGEGT. The CDR3 sequence is 16 residues long. V was pared by 5 bases and J by 5 bases, with 11 bases of the junction left unmatched. This CDR3 reads CASSHKPGQGSYGYTF. The CDR3, as DNA: TGTGCCAGCAGTCACAAACCGGGACAGGGGTCGTATGGCTACACCTTC.

The V call is TRBV13, the J call TRBJ1-2, with D possibly being TRBD1 (6 bases). Germline loops: CDR1 PRHDT, CDR2 FYEKMQ (reference sequence). The CDR3 sequence is 14 residues long. V lost 2 bases to trimming and J lost 10 bases, with 17 bases between them. DNA of the CDR3: TGTGCCAGCAGCTTACGTGGACAGAAGGGGACCTACACCTTC. Amino acids: CASSLRGQKGTYTF.

V usage is TRBV3-1 (or the pseudogene TRBV3-2) and J usage is TRBJ1-1; no clear D gene. V was cut by 3 bases and J by 8 bases, with 13 bases left in between. Germline CDR1 reads LGHDT; CDR2 reads YNNKEL (reference sequence). The length of the CDR3 is 13 residues. The CDR3 DNA reads TGTGCCAGCAGCCACACGACACAAAACGAAGCTTTCTTT. It specifies CASSHTTQNEAFF.

The genes are TRBV4-3 and TRBJ1-6; D is perhaps TRBD1 (5 bases). Germline CDR1 and CDR2: LGHNA and YSLEER. This CDR3 has 16 amino acids. Trimming cost V 0 bases and J 3 bases, with 9 bases left between them. Written as DNA, the CDR3 is TGCGCCAGCAGCCAAGATCCGGGGGACTATAATTCACCCCTCCACTTT. Its protein product is CASSQDPGDYNSPLHF.

V is TRBV5-4 and J is TRBJ1-2, with 8 positions matching TRBD1. The germline gives CDR1 SGHNT, CDR2 YYREEE (reference sequence). V was pared by 3 bases and J by 3 bases, with 7 bases of the junction left unmatched. CDR3 length: 15 amino acids. The CDR3 DNA sequence: TGTGCCAGCAGCTCTTCAGGGGGCGCGGACTATGGCTACACCTTC. This translates into CASSSSGGADYGYTF. The full variable domain, its missing parts supplied by reference TRBV5-4 and TRBJ1-2, is ETGVTQSPTHLIKTRGQQVTLRCSSQSGHNTVSWYQQALGQGPQFIFQYYREEENGRGNFPPRFSGLQFPNYSSELNVNALELDDSALYLCASSSSGGADYGYTFGSGTRLTVV.

This chain's CDR3 is CASRGSGGGINTIYF. CDR3 DNA sequence: TGTGCCAGCAGAGGGTCGGGAGGGGGTATAAACACCATATATTTT. The chain uses TRBV28 and TRBJ1-3; D possibly corresponds to TRBD1 (6 bases). V gave up 6 bases and J gave up 6 bases, with 18 bases separating them. The CDR3 has 15 residues. Germline loops: CDR1 MDHEN, CDR2 SYDVKM.

The chain carries TRBV15 and TRBJ1-3; 8 bases agree with TRBD1. Germline values: CDR1 LNHNV, CDR2 YYDKDF (reference sequence). The CDR3 loop spans 18 amino acids. V gave up 0 bases and J gave up 4 bases; unmatched junction bases: 11. In nucleotides, the CDR3 is TGTGCCACCAGCAGAGACCCGACAGGGGCCGCTGGGGGAAACACCATATATTTT. Its translation: CATSRDPTGAAGGNTIYF.

The CDR3 sequence is CASISSGGIQETQYF. The CDR3 DNA is TGTGCCAGCATTTCTAGCGGGGGGATCCAAGAGACCCAGTACTTC. The V call is TRBV28, the J call TRBJ2-5, with 11 bases aligning to TRBD2. The CDR3 loop spans 15 amino acids. CDR1 and CDR2 from the germline V gene are MDHEN and SYDVKM. V lost 7 bases, J lost 1 base, and 5 bases stayed unmatched.